This T cell receptor (beta chain) was sequenced for a study of cytomegalovirus exposure and HLA in healthy donors. Points from the study as a whole: The authors later found TCR association rates varying by HLA locus, with DRB1 most and HLA-C fewest.

The PCR was carried out with 60 Vbeta primers and 13 Jbeta primers. Sequenced by immunoSEQ multiplex PCR; TCRdb stores in-frame clones only, minus some. This sample yields 120,000 to 150,000 clones, of which 88% are seen a single time; around 0.51% belongs to the top ten. V gave up 2 bases and J gave up 8 bases, with 7 bases separating them. From germline, CDR1 is MRHNA and CDR2 SNTAGT. The CDR3 consists of 12 residues. Concerning this clone: Its antigen is currently unknown.

The TCR comes from a woman aged 40 to 50 in good health and CMV-seronegative. This rearrangement joins TRBV6-4 to TRBJ2-1, with D unclear. The sequenced sample consisted of PBMCs. CDR3 sequence (DNA): TGTGCCAGCAGTGACGGCGGTGATGAGCAGTTCTTC. Translated, it gives CASSDGGDEQFF.